The TCR beta chain under discussion was sequenced for a study of molecular identifiers for immune sequencing clone quantification. TCRdb called the PCR reads again in MiXCR, with one record for every CDR3 protein. The sample yields tens of thousands of distinct CDR3 sequences, around 23% seen once. V was trimmed by 3 bases and J by 3 bases, leaving 16 bases between them. This CDR3 is 16 amino acids long. There are a few counts of this clonotype. The material sequenced was naive CD8+ T cells from blood, with Jurkat cell RNA spiked in. Subset described: FACS-sorted CD8+CD4-CCR7+CD45RA+ naive T cells. This clonotype was obtained from a human donor in good health. Some libraries in this study had Jurkat cell RNA spiked in. This chain links TRBV12-3 or TRBV12-4 with TRBJ2-3, with D possibly being TRBD2 (7 bases). The CDR3 coding sequence is TGTGCCAGCAGTTTGGGGAGGGGGTGGGGGACAGATACGCAGTATTTT. This encodes CASSLGRGWGTDTQYF.